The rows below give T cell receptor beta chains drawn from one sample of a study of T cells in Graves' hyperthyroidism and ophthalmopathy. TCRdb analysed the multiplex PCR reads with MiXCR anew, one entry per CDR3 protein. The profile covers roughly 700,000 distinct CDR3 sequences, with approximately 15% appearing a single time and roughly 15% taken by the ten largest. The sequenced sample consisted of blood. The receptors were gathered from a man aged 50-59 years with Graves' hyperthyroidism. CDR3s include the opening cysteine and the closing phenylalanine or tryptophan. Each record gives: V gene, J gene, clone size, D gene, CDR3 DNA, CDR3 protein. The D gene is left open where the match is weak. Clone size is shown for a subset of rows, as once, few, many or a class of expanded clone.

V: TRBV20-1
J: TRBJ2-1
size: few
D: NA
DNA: TGCAGTGCTAGAAAGGCAGGGGCCTACAATGAGCAGTTCTTC
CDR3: CSARKAGAYNEQFF

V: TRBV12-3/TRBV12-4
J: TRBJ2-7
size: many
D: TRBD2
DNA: TGTGCCAGCAGTTCCCGTGAGCGGGAGGGCCGCTACGAGCAGTACTTC
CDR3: CASSSREREGRYEQYF

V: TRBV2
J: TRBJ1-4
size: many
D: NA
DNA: TGTGCCAGCAAGCAGGGCCTCGGAGAAAAACTGTTTTTT
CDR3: CASKQGLGEKLFF

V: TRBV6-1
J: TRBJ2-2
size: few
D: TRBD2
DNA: TGTGCCAGCAGTTCCTCTAGCGGGAGGTCAACCGGGGAGCTGTTTTTT
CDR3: CASSSSSGRSTGELFF

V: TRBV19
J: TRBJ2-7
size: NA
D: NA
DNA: TGTGCCAGTAGTACCAGCGAAAACAGGGCCCAAACCTACGAGCAGTACTTC
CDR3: CASSTSENRAQTYEQYF

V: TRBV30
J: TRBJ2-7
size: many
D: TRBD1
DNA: TGTGCCTGGAGTGCGGGGGACAGGGGGCGAGGGCCCCACGAGCAGTACTTC
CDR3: CAWSAGDRGRGPHEQYF

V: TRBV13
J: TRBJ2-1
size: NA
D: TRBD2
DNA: TGTGCCAGCAGCACAAGGACTAGCGGGAGGAGGAGTGAACAGTTCTTC
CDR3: CASSTRTSGRRSEQFF

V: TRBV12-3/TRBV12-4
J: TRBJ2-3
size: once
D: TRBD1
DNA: TGTGCCAGCAGCCGGGACAGTATAAATACGCAGTATTTT
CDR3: CASSRDSINTQYF

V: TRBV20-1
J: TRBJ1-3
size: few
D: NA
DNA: TGCAGTGCTCAGTCAGGGGCTGGAAACACCATATATTTT
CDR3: CSAQSGAGNTIYF

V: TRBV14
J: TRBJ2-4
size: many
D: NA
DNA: TGTGCCAGCAGCCAGGGGGCCAAAAACATTCAGTACTTC
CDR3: CASSQGAKNIQYF

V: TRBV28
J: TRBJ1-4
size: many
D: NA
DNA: TGTGCCAGCAGCCTTTTGGGGGGACAACTTAATGAAAAACTGTTTTTT
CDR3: CASSLLGGQLNEKLFF

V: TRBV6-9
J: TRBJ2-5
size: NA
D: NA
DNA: TGTGCCAGCAGTTACGGGCAACTAACACGGGAAGGTGGAGAGACCCAGTACTTC
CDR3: CASSYGQLTREGGETQYF

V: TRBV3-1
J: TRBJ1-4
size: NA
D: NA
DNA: TGTGCCAGCAGCCCCCAGCGGACAACTAATGAAAAACTGTTTTTT
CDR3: CASSPQRTTNEKLFF

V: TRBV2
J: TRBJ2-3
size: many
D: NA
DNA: TGTGCCAGCAGTGAAGTACCTGCCACAGATACGCAGTATTTT
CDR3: CASSEVPATDTQYF

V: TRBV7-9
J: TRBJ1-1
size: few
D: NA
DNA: TGTGCCAGCAGCGGTCTCGGGGCAGCTTTCTTT
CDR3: CASSGLGAAFF

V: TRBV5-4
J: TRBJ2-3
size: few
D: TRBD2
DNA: TGTGCCAGCAGCTTGGCAAGCGGGAGGGTTAGCACAGATACGCAGTATTTT
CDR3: CASSLASGRVSTDTQYF

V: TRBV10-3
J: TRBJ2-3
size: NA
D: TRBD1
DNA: TGTGCCATCAGGGCCCGGGACAGTACCCCAGATACGCAGTATTTT
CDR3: CAIRARDSTPDTQYF

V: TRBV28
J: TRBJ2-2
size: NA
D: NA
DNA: TGTGCCAGCAGTCGCGCGGACAGAAACACCGGGGAGCTGTTTTTT
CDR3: CASSRADRNTGELFF

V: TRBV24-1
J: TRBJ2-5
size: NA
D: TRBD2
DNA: TGTGCCACCAGTGACCCCTTAACTAGCGGGGAATGGGAGACCCAGTACTTC
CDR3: CATSDPLTSGEWETQYF

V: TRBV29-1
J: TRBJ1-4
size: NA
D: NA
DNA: TGCAGCGTTAGGGCGCTCGGAAATGAAAAACTGTTTTTT
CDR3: CSVRALGNEKLFF

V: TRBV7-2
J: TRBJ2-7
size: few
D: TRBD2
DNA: TGTGCCAGCAGCTCCCGACTAGCGGGCCTCTCCTACGAGCAGTACTTC
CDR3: CASSSRLAGLSYEQYF

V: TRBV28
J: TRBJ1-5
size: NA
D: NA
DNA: TGTGCCAGCAGTTTATTCGCCGGACAGAATCAGCCCCAGCATTTT
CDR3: CASSLFAGQNQPQHF

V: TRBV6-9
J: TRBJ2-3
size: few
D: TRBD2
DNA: TGCGCCAGCAGCGGACTAGCGGGGGCGTCTGTGGTGGATACGCAGTATTTT
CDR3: CASSGLAGASVVDTQYF

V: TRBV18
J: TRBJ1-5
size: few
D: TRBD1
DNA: TGTGCCAGCACGTCGGGACAGAGCAATCAGCCCCAGCATTTT
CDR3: CASTSGQSNQPQHF

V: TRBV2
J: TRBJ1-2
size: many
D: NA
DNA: TGTGCCAGCAGGGGTCCGAGAGCGGATGGCTACACCTTC
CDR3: CASRGPRADGYTF

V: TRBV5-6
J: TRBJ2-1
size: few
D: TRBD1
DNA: TGTGCCAGCAGCGACGAGGACAGGTTAATCCATGAGCAGTTCTTC
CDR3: CASSDEDRLIHEQFF

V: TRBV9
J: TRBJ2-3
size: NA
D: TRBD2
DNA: TGTGCCAGCAGCGTAGAGGGAGGGTCCTACACAGATACGCAGTATTTT
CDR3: CASSVEGGSYTDTQYF

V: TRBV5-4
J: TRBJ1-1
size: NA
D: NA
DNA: TGTGCCAGCAGTTCCGGGACCCTGTACACTGAAGCTTCCTTT
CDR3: CASSSGTLYTEASF

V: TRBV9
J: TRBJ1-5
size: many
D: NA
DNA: TGTGCCAGCAGCGTACAGGGTAATAGCAATCAGCCCCAGCATTTT
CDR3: CASSVQGNSNQPQHF

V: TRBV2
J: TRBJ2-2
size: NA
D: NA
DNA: TGTGGGGGGGGCCGGGACTCGCTATTTACCGGGGAGCTGTTTTTT
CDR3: CGGGRDSLFTGELFF

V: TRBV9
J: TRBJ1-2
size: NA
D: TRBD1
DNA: TGTGCCAGCAGCGTTGGACAGGATGTTGGCTACACCTTC
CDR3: CASSVGQDVGYTF

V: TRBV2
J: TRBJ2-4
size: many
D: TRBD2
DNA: TGTGCCAGCAGTGTGCTAGCGGGAGAACCCAAAAACATTCAGTACTTC
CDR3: CASSVLAGEPKNIQYF

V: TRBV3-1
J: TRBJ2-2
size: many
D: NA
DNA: TGTGCCAGCAGCTTAGCCGGGACGGTTAACACCGGGGAGCTGTTTTTT
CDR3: CASSLAGTVNTGELFF

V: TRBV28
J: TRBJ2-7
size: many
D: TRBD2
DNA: TGTGCCAGCAGAACTAGCGGGAGGTACTACGAGCAGTACTTC
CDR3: CASRTSGRYYEQYF

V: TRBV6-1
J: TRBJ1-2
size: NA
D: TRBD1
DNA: TGTGCCAGCAGGACAGGGAACTATGACTACACCTTC
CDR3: CASRTGNYDYTF

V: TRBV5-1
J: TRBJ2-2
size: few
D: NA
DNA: TGCGCCAGCAGCTTCTCGGGACAAAACACCGGGGAGCTGTTTTTT
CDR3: CASSFSGQNTGELFF

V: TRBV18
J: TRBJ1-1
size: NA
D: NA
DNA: TGTGCCAGCTCACCACTGGTAGGGCAGGGTAACACTGAAGCTTTCTTT
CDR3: CASSPLVGQGNTEAFF

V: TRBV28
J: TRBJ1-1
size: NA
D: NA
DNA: TGTGCCAGCAGTTTATGGAGGGTAGCAGCTTTCTTT
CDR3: CASSLWRVAAFF

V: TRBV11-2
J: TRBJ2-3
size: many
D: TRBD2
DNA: TGTGCCAGCAGCCTTCGGAGCGGGAGCTTGTCGGATACGCAGTATTTT
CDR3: CASSLRSGSLSDTQYF

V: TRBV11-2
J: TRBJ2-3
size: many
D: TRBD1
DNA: TGTGCCAGCAGCCCCAGTGCCGGGACAGGGGGCATTTGGGATACGCAGTATTTT
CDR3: CASSPSAGTGGIWDTQYF

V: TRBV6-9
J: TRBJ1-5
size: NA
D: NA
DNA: TGTGCCAGCAGTTACGATCAGCCCCAGCATTTT
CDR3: CASSYDQPQHF

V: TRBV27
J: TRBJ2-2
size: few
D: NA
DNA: TGTGCCAGCAGCCCTCTGGAGCTAGCGAACACCGGGGAGCTGTTTTTT
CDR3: CASSPLELANTGELFF

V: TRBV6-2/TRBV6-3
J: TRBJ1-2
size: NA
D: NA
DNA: TGTGCCAGCAGCGACAGGCCTACTCTCTATGGCTACACCTTC
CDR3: CASSDRPTLYGYTF

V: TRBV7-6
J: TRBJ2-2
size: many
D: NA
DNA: TGTGCCAGCAGCTACGCCGGGACTTCGAACACCGGGGAGCTGTTTTTT
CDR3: CASSYAGTSNTGELFF

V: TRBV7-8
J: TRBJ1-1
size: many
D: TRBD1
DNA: TGTGCCAGCAGCAATTCCAGGGGGATCAGAACTGAAGCTTTCTTT
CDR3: CASSNSRGIRTEAFF

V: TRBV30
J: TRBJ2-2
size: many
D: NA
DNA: TGTGCCTGGAGTCGGCAGGGGAGGGCCGGGGAGCTGTTTTTT
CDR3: CAWSRQGRAGELFF

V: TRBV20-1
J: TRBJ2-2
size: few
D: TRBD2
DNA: TGCAGTGCTAGACAACTAGCGGGAGGGCTAAGGACCGGGGAGCTGTTTTTT
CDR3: CSARQLAGGLRTGELFF

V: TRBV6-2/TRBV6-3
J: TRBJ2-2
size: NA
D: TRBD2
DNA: TGTGCCAGCACCTCGAGGGCGGGAGTGACCGGGGAGCTGTTTTTT
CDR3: CASTSRAGVTGELFF

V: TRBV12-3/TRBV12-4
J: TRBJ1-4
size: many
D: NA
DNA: TGTGCCAGCAGTTTTCAGCTTGGAAAACTGTTTTTT
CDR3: CASSFQLGKLFF

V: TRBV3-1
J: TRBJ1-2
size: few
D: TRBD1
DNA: TGTGCCAGCAGCGGGGACAGCGGATATGGCTACACCTTC
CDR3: CASSGDSGYGYTF

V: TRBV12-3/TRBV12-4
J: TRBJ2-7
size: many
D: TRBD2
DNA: TGTGCCAGCAGTTATAGGCGTAGCGGGAGATCGGCCTACGAGCAGTACTTC
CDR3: CASSYRRSGRSAYEQYF

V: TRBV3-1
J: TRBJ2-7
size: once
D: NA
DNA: TGTGCCAGCAGCCAAGAGGGCCTGGAGGTCGAGCAGTACTTC
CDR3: CASSQEGLEVEQYF

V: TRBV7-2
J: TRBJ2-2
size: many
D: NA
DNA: TGTGCCAGCAGCTACCTCGGGACGGCGAACACCGGGGAGCTGTTTTTT
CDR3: CASSYLGTANTGELFF

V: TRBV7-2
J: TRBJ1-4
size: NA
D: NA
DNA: TGTGCCAGCAGCCCCCAACGGGGTTACGGTGAAAAACTGTTTTTT
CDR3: CASSPQRGYGEKLFF

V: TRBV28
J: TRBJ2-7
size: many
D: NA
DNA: TGTGCCAGCAGATCCCTCCCGACTGCTACCTACGAGCAGTACTTC
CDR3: CASRSLPTATYEQYF

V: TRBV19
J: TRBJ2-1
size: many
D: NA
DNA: TGTGCCAGTAGTATCGGGACTGGGGGTTACAATGAGCAGTTCTTC
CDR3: CASSIGTGGYNEQFF

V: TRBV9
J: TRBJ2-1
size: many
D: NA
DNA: TGTGCCAGCAGCGGGGACTACAATGAGCAGTTCTTC
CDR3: CASSGDYNEQFF

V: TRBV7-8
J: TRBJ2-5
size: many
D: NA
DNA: TGTGCCAGCAGCTCGGGTGGGTCCGAGACCCAGTACTTC
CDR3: CASSSGGSETQYF

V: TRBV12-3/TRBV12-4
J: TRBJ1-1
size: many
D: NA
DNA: TGTGCCAGCAGATACAGGTCGAACACTGAAGCTTTCTTT
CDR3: CASRYRSNTEAFF